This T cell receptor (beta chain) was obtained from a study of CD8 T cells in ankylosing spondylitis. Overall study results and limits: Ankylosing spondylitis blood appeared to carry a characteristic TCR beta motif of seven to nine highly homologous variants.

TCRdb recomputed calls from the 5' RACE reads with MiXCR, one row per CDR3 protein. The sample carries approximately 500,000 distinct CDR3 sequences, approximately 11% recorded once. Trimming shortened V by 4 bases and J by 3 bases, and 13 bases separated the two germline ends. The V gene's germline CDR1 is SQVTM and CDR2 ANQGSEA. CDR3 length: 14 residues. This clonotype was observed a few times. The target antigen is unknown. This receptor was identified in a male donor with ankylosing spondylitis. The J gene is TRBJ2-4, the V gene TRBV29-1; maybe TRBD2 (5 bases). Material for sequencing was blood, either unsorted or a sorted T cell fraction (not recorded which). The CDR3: CSVVPGSSKNIQYF. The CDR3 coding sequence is TGCAGCGTTGTCCCTGGGAGTAGCAAAAACATTCAGTACTTC.